This T cell receptor (beta chain) was sequenced during a study of blood T cell repertoires in COVID-19. About the research overall: COVID-19 samples from acute and convalescent phases originated in the United States, Italy and Spain.

As regards this clone: This CDR3 fails to terminate in the conserved phenylalanine or tryptophan, so it likely reflects a read error. It is unclear where the CDR3 begins or ends on the DNA, so no DNA is shown, and the CDR3 is as TCRdb lists it.

The CDR3 extends over 12 residues, inclusive of both ends. TCRdb's copy holds only in-frame clones and misses some; the assay was immunoSEQ multiplex PCR. The sample holds about 320,000 clones, about 85% seen once. This clonotype was sampled from a woman aged 30 to 39 who had been exposed to COVID-19. Sequences were obtained from PBMCs or T cells enriched from blood (not recorded which). The V call is TRBV12-3 or TRBV12-4, the J call TRBJ2-7; the D call in the table, TRBD1, was not verified against the DNA. The CDR3 loop is CASSSGQMSLHL.